This entry describes one T cell receptor (beta chain). Treatment defined: 15 to 20 received Ad26.COV2.S at low or high dose, single or two shots; roughly 5 received placebo; per-sample allocation not given. The study sampled participants on day 63 after the first vaccine or placebo injection. Measured with immunoSEQ multiplex PCR; TCRdb has only the in-frame clones, and not every one. The sample shows hundreds of thousands of clones, roughly 90% of them seen only once. The entry originates in a study of Ad26.COV2.S vaccination and SARS-CoV-2 variants. V shed 0 bases and J shed 5 bases, with 10 bases lying between them. The germline V gene encodes CDR1 LGHNA and CDR2 YSLEER. This CDR3 is 14 amino acids long.

The sequenced sample was peripheral blood, obtained in a trial of Ad26.COV2.S vaccine versus placebo. The TCR sequence derives from a person between 18 and 59 years old who received the Ad26.COV2.S COVID-19 vaccine or a placebo. The chain employs TRBV4-3 and TRBJ1-2; the D gene is possibly TRBD1 (6 bases). The CDR3 loop reads CASSQDYTGYGYTF. DNA for the CDR3: TGCGCCAGCAGCCAAGATTACACAGGGTATGGCTACACCTTC.